The sequence of this T cell receptor (beta chain) was determined in a study of cytomegalovirus exposure and HLA in healthy donors. Study results and caveats: Listed as cytomegalovirus-associated were 150 to 200 TCR beta chains. By HLA locus, TCR association rates varied in a later analysis, with DRB1 showing the most and HLA-C the fewest.

The table lists this clone with a count of one. Its antigen is not known. From germline, CDR1 is SGHTA and CDR2 FQGNSA. This CDR3 spans 13 amino acids. The V end lost 0 bases, the J end lost 6 bases, and 7 bases lay between the germline ends. The PCR used 60 Vbeta and 13 Jbeta primers. Method: immunoSEQ multiplex PCR; TCRdb's copy keeps in-frame clones and lacks some. The repertoire holds 200,000 or so clones, with approximately 84% as singletons. Sequenced material: PBMCs. This receptor was identified in a man aged 45-65 years in good health and CMV-seronegative. The V call is TRBV7-2, the J call TRBJ2-3, with D perhaps matching TRBD2 (5 bases). The DNA for the CDR3 is TGTGCCAGCAGCTTAGCGCGGGTGGATACGCAGTATTTT. Protein: CASSLARVDTQYF.